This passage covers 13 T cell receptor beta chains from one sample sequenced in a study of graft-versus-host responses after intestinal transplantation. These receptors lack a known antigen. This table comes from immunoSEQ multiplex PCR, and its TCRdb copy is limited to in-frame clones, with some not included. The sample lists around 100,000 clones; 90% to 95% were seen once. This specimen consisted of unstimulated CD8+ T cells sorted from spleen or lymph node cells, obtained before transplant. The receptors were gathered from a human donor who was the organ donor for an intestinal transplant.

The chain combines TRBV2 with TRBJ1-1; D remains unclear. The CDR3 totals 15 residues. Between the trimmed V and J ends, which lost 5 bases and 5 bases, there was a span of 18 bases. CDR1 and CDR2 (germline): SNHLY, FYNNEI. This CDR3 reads CASSYSGRSLTEAFF. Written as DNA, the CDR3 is TGTGCCAGCAGTTATAGTGGGAGATCGTTGACTGAAGCTTTCTTT.

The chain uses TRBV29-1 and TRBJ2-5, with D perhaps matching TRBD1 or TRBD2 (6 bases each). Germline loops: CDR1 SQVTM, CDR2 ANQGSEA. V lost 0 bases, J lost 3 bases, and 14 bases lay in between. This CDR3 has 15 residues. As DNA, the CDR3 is TGCAGCGTTGAAGAGGGAAGGGGGGTAGAAGAGACCCAGTACTTC. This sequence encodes CSVEEGRGVEETQYF.

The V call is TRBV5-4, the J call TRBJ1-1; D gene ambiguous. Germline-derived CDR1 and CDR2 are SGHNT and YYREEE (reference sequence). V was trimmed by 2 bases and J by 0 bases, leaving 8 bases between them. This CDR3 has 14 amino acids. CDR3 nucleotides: TGTGCCAGCAGCTTTAAGGGCATGAACACTGAAGCTTTCTTT. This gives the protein CASSFKGMNTEAFF.

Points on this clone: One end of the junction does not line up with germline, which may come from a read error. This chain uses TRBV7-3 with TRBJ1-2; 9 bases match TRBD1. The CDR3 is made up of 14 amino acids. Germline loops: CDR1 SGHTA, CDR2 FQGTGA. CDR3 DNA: TGTGCCAGCAGCCTAACCGGGACAGGGAATGGCTACACCTTC. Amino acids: CASSLTGTGNGYTF.

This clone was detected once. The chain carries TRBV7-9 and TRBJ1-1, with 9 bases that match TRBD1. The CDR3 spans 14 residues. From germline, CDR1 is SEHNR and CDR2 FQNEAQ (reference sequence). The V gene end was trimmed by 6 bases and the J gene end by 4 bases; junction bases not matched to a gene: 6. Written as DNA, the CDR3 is TGTGCCAGCAGGTCTGGGACAGGGTTCACTGAAGCTTTCTTT. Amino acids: CASRSGTGFTEAFF.

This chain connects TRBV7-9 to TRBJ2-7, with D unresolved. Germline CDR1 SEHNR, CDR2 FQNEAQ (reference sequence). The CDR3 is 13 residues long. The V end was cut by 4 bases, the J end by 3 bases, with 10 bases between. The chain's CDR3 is CASSSAASYEQYF. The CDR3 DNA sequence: TGTGCCAGCAGCTCTGCCGCGAGCTACGAGCAGTACTTC. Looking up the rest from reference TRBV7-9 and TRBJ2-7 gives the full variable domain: DTGVSQNPRHKITKRGQNVTFRCDPISEHNRLYWYRQTLGQGPEFLTYFQNEAQLEKSRLLSDRFSAERPKGSFSTLEIQRTEQGDSAMYLCASSSAASYEQYFGPGTRLTVT.

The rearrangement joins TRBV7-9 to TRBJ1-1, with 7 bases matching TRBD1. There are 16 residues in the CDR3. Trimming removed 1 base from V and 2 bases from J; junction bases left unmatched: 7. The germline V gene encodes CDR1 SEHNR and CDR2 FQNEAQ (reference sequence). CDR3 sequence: CASSLVPGGTNTEAFF. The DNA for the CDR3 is TGTGCCAGCAGCTTAGTCCCAGGGGGAACCAACACTGAAGCTTTCTTT.

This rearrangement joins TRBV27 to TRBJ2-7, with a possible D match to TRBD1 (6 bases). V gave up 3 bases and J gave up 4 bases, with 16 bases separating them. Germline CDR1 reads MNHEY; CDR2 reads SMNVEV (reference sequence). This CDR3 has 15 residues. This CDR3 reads CASSFGQGQRYEQYF. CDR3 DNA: TGTGCCAGCAGTTTTGGTCAGGGGCAAAGGTACGAGCAGTACTTC.

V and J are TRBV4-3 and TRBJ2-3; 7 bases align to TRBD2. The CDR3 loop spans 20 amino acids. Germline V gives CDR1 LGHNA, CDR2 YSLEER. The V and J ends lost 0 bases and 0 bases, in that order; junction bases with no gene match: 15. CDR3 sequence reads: CASSQDPPAGRGTSTDTQYF. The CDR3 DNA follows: TGCGCCAGCAGCCAAGATCCCCCAGCGGGAAGGGGTACTAGCACAGATACGCAGTATTTT.

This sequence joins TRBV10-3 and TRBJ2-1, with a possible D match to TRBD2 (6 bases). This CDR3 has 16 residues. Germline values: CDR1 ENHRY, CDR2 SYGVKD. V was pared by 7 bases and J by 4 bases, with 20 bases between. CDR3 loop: CAITNIGSHFYNEQFF. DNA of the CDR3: TGTGCCATCACCAACATCGGGAGCCACTTTTACAATGAGCAGTTCTTC.

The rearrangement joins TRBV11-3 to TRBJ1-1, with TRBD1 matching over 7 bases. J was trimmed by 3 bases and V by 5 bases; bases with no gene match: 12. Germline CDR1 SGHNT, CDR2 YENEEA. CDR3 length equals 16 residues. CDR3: CASSRDRGWLDTEAFF. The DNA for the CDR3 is TGTGCCAGCAGCAGGGACAGAGGATGGTTGGACACTGAAGCTTTCTTT.

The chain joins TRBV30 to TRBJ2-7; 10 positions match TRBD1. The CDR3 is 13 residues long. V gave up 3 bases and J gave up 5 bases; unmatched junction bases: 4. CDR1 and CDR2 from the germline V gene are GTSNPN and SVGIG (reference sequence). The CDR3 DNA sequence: TGTGCCTGGAGCGGGACAGGGGTCCACGAGCAGTACTTC. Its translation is CAWSGTGVHEQYF. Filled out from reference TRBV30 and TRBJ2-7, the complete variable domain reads SQTIHQWPATLVQPVGSPLSLECTVEGTSNPNLYWYRQAAGRGLQLLFYSVGIGQISSEVPQNLSASRPQDRQFILSSKKLLLSDSGFYLCAWSGTGVHEQYFGPGTRLTVT.

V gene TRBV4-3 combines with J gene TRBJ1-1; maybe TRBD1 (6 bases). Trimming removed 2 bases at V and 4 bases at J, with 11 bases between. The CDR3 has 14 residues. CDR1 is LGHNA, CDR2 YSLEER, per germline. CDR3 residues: CASSQKTGSTEAFF. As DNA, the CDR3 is TGCGCCAGCAGCCAAAAAACAGGGTCCACTGAAGCTTTCTTT.